This passage covers 20 T cell receptor beta chains from one sample sequenced in a study of ipilimumab plus nivolumab after autologous stem cell transplantation. The data were produced by immunoSEQ multiplex PCR, yet TCRdb's version contains in-frame clones alone and is incomplete. The table shows about 19,000 clones, with 81% occurring only once. The specimen comprised PBMCs, sampled in a trial of ipilimumab plus nivolumab as post-transplant consolidation. The receptors originated from a male donor with diffuse large B-cell lymphoma.

This chain links TRBV18 with TRBJ2-5, with 13 positions matching TRBD2. The V segment lost 4 bases and the J segment 3 bases; nucleotides outside the gene matches: 5. Germline CDR1 reads KGHSH; CDR2 reads LQKENI. CDR3 length: 16 residues. The CDR3 is CASSQGTSGAKETQYF. The CDR3 DNA sequence: TGTGCCAGCTCACAGGGGACTAGCGGGGCGAAAGAGACCCAGTACTTC.

This clone was seen once. This rearrangement joins TRBV18 to TRBJ2-1; D remains ambiguous. The CDR3 totals 12 residues. Germline V gene data show CDR1 as KGHSH and CDR2 as LQKENI. V was cut by 4 bases and J by 10 bases, with 11 bases left in between. The CDR3 DNA is TGTGCCAGCTCACTACGCCCAGAGGAGCAGTTCTTC. Protein sequence: CASSLRPEEQFF.

The genes are TRBV19 and TRBJ2-5, with D tentatively TRBD1 or TRBD2 (5 bases each). CDR1 is LNHDA and CDR2 is SQIVND in the germline V gene (reference sequence). Trimming shortened V by 2 bases and J by 3 bases, and 13 bases separated the two germline ends. This CDR3 contains 15 residues. The chain's CDR3 is CASSITGAGEETQYF. The DNA of the CDR3 is TGTGCCAGTAGTATAACTGGGGCGGGCGAAGAGACCCAGTACTTC.

In DNA, the CDR3 is TGTGCCAGCGCGGGGGGGGTCGGCAATCAGCCCCAGCATTTT. This codes for CASAGGVGNQPQHF. V is TRBV2 and J is TRBJ1-5; a possible D gene is TRBD1 (5 bases). Germline V gives CDR1 SNHLY, CDR2 FYNNEI. CDR3 size: 14 residues. V gave up 8 bases and J gave up 2 bases, with 13 bases separating them.

V usage is TRBV30 and J usage is TRBJ1-2; D is unresolved. The CDR3 consists of 12 residues. In germline, CDR1 is GTSNPN, CDR2 SVGIG (reference sequence). Trimming took off 5 bases at V and 5 bases at J, with 12 bases between the two ends. The DNA for the CDR3 is TGTGCCTGGGCCCCCGGACCTTATGGCTACACCTTC. Translating gives CAWAPGPYGYTF.

The chain employs TRBV4-3 and TRBJ2-3; 9 positions agree with TRBD2. CDR1 and CDR2 (germline): LGHNA, YSLEER. V lost 3 bases and J lost 5; bases outside the gene matches: 6. CDR3 length: 15 amino acids. CDR3 in amino acids: CASSQRAGGGDTQYF. Written as DNA, the CDR3 is TGCGCCAGCAGCCAGAGGGCGGGGGGGGGAGATACGCAGTATTTT.

V and J are TRBV18 and TRBJ2-7; the match to TRBD1 covers 8 bases. The CDR3 runs to 15 residues. The V gene end was trimmed by 6 bases and the J gene end by 6 bases; junction bases not matched to a gene: 13. Germline V gene sequence: CDR1 KGHSH, CDR2 LQKENI. In nucleotides, the CDR3 is TGTGCCAGCTCCCCAACCCAGACAGGGGTCGGCGAGCAGTACTTC. Translated: CASSPTQTGVGEQYF.

The chain has TRBV5-6 and TRBJ2-3; 8 bases are shared with TRBD2. The junction had 9 bases not matched to a gene; V was cut back by 1 base and J by 2 bases. Germline CDR1 reads SGHDT; CDR2 reads YYEEEE. The CDR3 covers 17 residues. Here the CDR3 DNA reads TGTGCCAGCAGCTTGCTCCCTAGCGGGTCTACCACAGATACGCAGTATTTT. It translates to CASSLLPSGSTTDTQYF.

In the case of this clone: Other DNA sequences of this sample code for an identical CDR3. This chain uses TRBV7-9 with TRBJ1-2; D unresolved. The CDR3 consists of 14 residues. The V gene's germline CDR1 is SEHNR and CDR2 FQNEAQ (reference sequence). V lost 2 bases and J 4 bases, leaving 11 bases between the germline ends. CDR3 protein: CASSLPTPSYGYTF. The CDR3 DNA follows: TGTGCCAGCAGCTTACCGACTCCTAGCTATGGCTACACCTTC.

The V and J genes are TRBV4-1 and TRBJ1-4, with D unclear. The length of the CDR3 is 16 residues. Trimming shortened V by 1 base and J by 5 bases, and 14 bases separated the two germline ends. CDR1 is MGHRA, CDR2 YSYEKL, per germline. This chain's CDR3 is CASSQASHLMNEKLFF. CDR3 in DNA: TGCGCCAGCAGCCAAGCAAGTCACCTAATGAATGAAAAACTGTTTTTT.

The chain is built from TRBV7-3 and TRBJ2-2, with D tentatively TRBD1 or TRBD2 (5 bases each). CDR1 SGHTA and CDR2 FQGTGA come from the germline V gene. Trimming took off 3 bases at V and 6 bases at J, with 14 bases between the two ends. The CDR3 consists of 15 residues. CDR3 amino acids: CASSFRHEGPGELFF. CDR3 in DNA: TGTGCCAGCAGCTTTCGGCACGAGGGGCCCGGGGAGCTGTTTTTT.

This chain joins TRBV2 and TRBJ2-1; TRBD2 matches at 8 bases. Per germline, CDR1 SNHLY and CDR2 FYNNEI. V trimming: 7 bases; J trimming: 9 bases; junction bases outside the gene matches: 8. The CDR3 length is 13 residues. The CDR3 region has the DNA TGTGCCAGCACCCCGGGGGGGGGCGGTGAGCAGTTCTTC. This translates into CASTPGGGGEQFF. Together with reference TRBV2 and TRBJ2-1, the CDR3 gives the full variable domain: EPEVTQTPSHQVTQMGQEVILRCVPISNHLYFYWYRQILGQKVEFLVSFYNNEISEKSEIFDDQFSVERPDGSNFTLKIRSTKLEDSAMYFCASTPGGGGEQFFGPGTRLTVL.

The chain is built from TRBV9 and TRBJ2-1; 9 positions agree with TRBD2. Trimming cost V 0 bases and J 11 bases; bases outside gene matches: 6. Per germline, CDR1 SGDLS and CDR2 YYNGEE. CDR3 length equals 14 residues. The chain's CDR3 is CASSVVASGDKQFF. CDR3 in DNA: TGTGCCAGCAGCGTAGTTGCTAGCGGGGACAAGCAGTTCTTC.

This clone came up once. The chain employs TRBV6-6 and TRBJ1-1, with D tentatively TRBD1 (5 bases). Looked up from germline, CDR1 is MNHNY and CDR2 is SVGAGI (reference sequence). This CDR3 is 13 amino acids long. Trimming shortened V by 7 bases and J by 10 bases, and 19 bases separated the two germline ends. CDR3 bases: TGTGCCAGCAACCAAAATGGGGGTGGTTTAGCTTTCTTT. Protein product: CASNQNGGGLAFF.

This rearrangement joins TRBV11-2 to TRBJ1-1; TRBD1 matches 10 bases. The CDR3 totals 15 residues. V shed 4 bases, J shed 6 bases, and the junction held 8 bases outside the gene matches. Germline V gene lookup returns CDR1 SGHAT and CDR2 FQNNGV. The CDR3 loop reads CASSSYAGTGAEAFF. The CDR3 nucleotides read TGTGCCAGCAGCTCCTATGCCGGGACAGGGGCTGAAGCTTTCTTT.

This chain links TRBV7-2 with TRBJ2-5; 10 nucleotides line up with TRBD2. The ends lost 3 bases at V and 2 bases at J; junction bases unmatched: 3. The length of the CDR3 is 15 residues. Germline-derived CDR1 and CDR2 are SGHTA and FQGNSA. The CDR3 region has the DNA TGTGCCAGCAGCTTGGAAGCGGGGGGGCAAGAGACCCAGTACTTC. Translated, it gives CASSLEAGGQETQYF.

This clone showed up just once. The chain employs TRBV9 and TRBJ2-7; unclear D gene. The CDR3 is made up of 14 amino acids. CDR1 and CDR2 (germline): SGDLS, YYNGEE. The ends were cut back, 0 bases at V and 0 bases at J, with 7 bases in the middle. The CDR3 DNA reads TGTGCCAGCAGCGTAGATCCGAGCTCCTACGAGCAGTACTTC. Translating it yields CASSVDPSSYEQYF.

The chain is built from TRBV6-6 and TRBJ2-5; 7 bases line up with TRBD2. V shed 4 bases and J 0 bases; nucleotides not matched to a gene: 5. Germline V gene sequence: CDR1 MNHNY, CDR2 SVGAGI (reference sequence). The CDR3 runs to 15 residues. The DNA for the CDR3 is TGTGCCAGCAGTTTTGCGGGGGTAAACCAAGAGACCCAGTACTTC. Residues: CASSFAGVNQETQYF.

This sequence joins TRBV19 and TRBJ1-2; D not resolved. The ends were cut back, 6 bases at V and 2 bases at J, with 13 bases in the middle. The CDR3 runs to 14 residues. Germline V gene lookup returns CDR1 LNHDA and CDR2 SQIVND (reference sequence). The CDR3 region has the DNA TGTGCCAGTAGACCCGCATCTCAGAACTATGGCTACACCTTC. Translating it yields CASRPASQNYGYTF.

The V and J genes are TRBV2 and TRBJ2-3, with 10 bases aligning to TRBD2. Germline lookup yields CDR1 SNHLY and CDR2 FYNNEI. Losses at the gene ends were 7 bases for V and 9 bases for J; bases not matched to a gene: 10. The CDR3 runs 14 residues. The CDR3 DNA follows: TGTGCCAGCATCAACCAGCGGGGGGGTGACACGCAGTATTTT. Its translation is CASINQRGGDTQYF.